A selection of T cell receptor beta chains follows, all from one sample in a study of T cells in Graves' hyperthyroidism and ophthalmopathy. One entry per CDR3 protein, called by TCRdb with MiXCR from the multiplex PCR reads. The sample includes under 600,000 distinct CDR3 sequences, roughly a sixth of them seen just once. The specimen was blood. The receptor set was obtained from a middle-aged woman with Graves' ophthalmopathy. The CDR3 runs from the conserved cysteine through the conserved F or W. The order of the fields is J gene, V gene, clone size, D gene, CDR3 protein. The D gene is left open where the match is weak. Clone size is shown for a subset of rows, as once, few, many or a class of expanded clone.

J: TRBJ2-7; V: TRBV4-1; size: NA; D: TRBD2; CDR3: CASSPGILTSGPGAEQYF
J: TRBJ2-2; V: TRBV30; size: NA; D: NA; CDR3: CAWRAGGGATGELFF
J: TRBJ1-2; V: TRBV20-1; size: many; D: NA; CDR3: CSARDGGRGYTF
J: TRBJ2-4; V: TRBV20-1; size: few; D: NA; CDR3: CSAREQGLGNIQYF
J: TRBJ2-1; V: TRBV18; size: NA; D: TRBD2; CDR3: CASSPGLVSYNEQSF
J: TRBJ2-1; V: TRBV15; size: few; D: NA; CDR3: CATSREIRGADGEQFF
J: TRBJ1-1; V: TRBV5-1; size: many; D: NA; CDR3: CASSLYRDLNTEAFF
J: TRBJ1-5; V: TRBV5-1; size: many; D: NA; CDR3: CASSLSPQSGADFNQPQHF
J: TRBJ2-2; V: TRBV12-3/TRBV12-4; size: many; D: TRBD1; CDR3: CASRPGQEFTGELFF
J: TRBJ2-1; V: TRBV30; size: many; D: NA; CDR3: CAWSVLGNEQFF
J: TRBJ2-5; V: TRBV20-1; size: many; D: TRBD2; CDR3: CSARDELLAGLETQYF
J: TRBJ2-3; V: TRBV3-1; size: few; D: NA; CDR3: CASKVSSTDTQYF
J: TRBJ2-3; V: TRBV7-6; size: few; D: TRBD2; CDR3: CASSWGGDTQYF
J: TRBJ2-5; V: TRBV18; size: many; D: NA; CDR3: CASSRGNGETQYF
J: TRBJ2-7; V: TRBV10-3; size: few; D: TRBD1; CDR3: CAISGQGVDEQYF
J: TRBJ2-3; V: TRBV6-1; size: few; D: NA; CDR3: CASTQRTQGGTDTQYF
J: TRBJ1-1; V: TRBV2; size: many; D: NA; CDR3: CASSAPPDAAQPPMNTEAFF
J: TRBJ1-5; V: TRBV2; size: NA; D: NA; CDR3: CASSEGLQPQHF
J: TRBJ2-3; V: TRBV25-1; size: NA; D: TRBD1; CDR3: CASRGRDRVIPDTQYF
J: TRBJ2-7; V: TRBV18; size: many; D: TRBD1; CDR3: CASSPGTGLHEQYF
J: TRBJ2-1; V: TRBV12-3/TRBV12-4; size: many; D: NA; CDR3: CASTAGLGRGEQFF
J: TRBJ2-3; V: TRBV30; size: many; D: NA; CDR3: CAWMVQGTDTQYF
J: TRBJ1-3; V: TRBV27; size: many; D: NA; CDR3: CASSPWDGSPGNTIYF
J: TRBJ2-6; V: TRBV10-2; size: few; D: TRBD1; CDR3: CASRSDRGGSGANVLTF
J: TRBJ2-2; V: TRBV11-2; size: NA; D: TRBD2; CDR3: CASSLGVPGLGNTGELFF
J: TRBJ1-5; V: TRBV15; size: NA; D: NA; CDR3: CATSRDQGSGQPQHF
J: TRBJ2-7; V: TRBV29-1; size: few; D: TRBD2; CDR3: CSVVAGARLVQYF